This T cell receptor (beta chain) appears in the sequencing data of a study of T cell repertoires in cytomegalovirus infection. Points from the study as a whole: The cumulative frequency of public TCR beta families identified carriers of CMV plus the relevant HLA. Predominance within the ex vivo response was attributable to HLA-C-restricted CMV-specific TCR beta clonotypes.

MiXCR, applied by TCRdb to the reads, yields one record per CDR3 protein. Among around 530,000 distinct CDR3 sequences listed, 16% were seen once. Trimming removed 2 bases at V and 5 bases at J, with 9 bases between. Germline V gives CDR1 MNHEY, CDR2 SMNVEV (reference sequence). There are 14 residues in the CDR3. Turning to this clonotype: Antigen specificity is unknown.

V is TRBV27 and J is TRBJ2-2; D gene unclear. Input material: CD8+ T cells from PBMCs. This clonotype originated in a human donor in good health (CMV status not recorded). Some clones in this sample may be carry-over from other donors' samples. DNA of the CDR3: TGTGCCAGCAGTTTACACAGAGAGACCGGGGAGCTGTTTTTT. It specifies CASSLHRETGELFF.